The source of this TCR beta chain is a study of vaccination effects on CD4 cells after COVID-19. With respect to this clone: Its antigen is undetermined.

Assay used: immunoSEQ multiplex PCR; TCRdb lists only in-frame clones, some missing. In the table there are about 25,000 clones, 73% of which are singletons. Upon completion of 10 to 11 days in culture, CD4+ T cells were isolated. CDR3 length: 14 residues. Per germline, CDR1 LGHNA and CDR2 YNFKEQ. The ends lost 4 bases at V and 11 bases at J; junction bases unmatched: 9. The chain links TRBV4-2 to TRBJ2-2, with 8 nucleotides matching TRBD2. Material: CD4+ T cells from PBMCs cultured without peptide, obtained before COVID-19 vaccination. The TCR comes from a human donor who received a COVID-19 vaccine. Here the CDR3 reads CASSRDLAGLELFF. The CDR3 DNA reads TGTGCCAGCAGCCGAGACTTAGCGGGGCTTGAGCTGTTTTTT.